These 3 T cell receptor beta chains were sequenced from one sample in a study of shared clonotypes between healthy human individuals. Using immunoSEQ multiplex PCR, the repertoire was profiled, and TCRdb retains in-frame clones only, with some absent. Here the sample spans 2,500,000 or so clones, 92% being singletons. Material for sequencing was naive CD4+ T cells from PBMCs. Subset here: CD45RA+ positively selected. Receptor source: a young man in good health. Some clones in this sample may be carry-over from other donors' samples.

This clone turned up a few times. This chain uses TRBV25-1 with TRBJ1-2, with TRBD1 as a possible D gene (5 bases). The V end lost 2 bases, the J end lost 2 bases, and 15 bases lay between the germline ends. The CDR3 is 16 amino acids. Germline V lookup: CDR1 MGHDK, CDR2 SYGVNS. The CDR3 nucleotides read TGTGCCAGCAGTGAACGGGGCTCCCGAGCAAACTATGGCTACACCTTC. Translated, it gives CASSERGSRANYGYTF.

The V and J genes are TRBV10-3 and TRBJ1-1, with TRBD1 as a possible D gene (5 bases). Germline V gene sequence: CDR1 ENHRY, CDR2 SYGVKD. The V and J ends lost 4 bases and 8 bases respectively, with 14 bases between them. The CDR3 spans 13 residues. CDR3 protein: CAISGGADQEAFF. The CDR3 coding sequence is TGTGCCATCAGTGGCGGGGCAGATCAGGAAGCTTTCTTT.

The chain couples TRBV10-3 to TRBJ1-2, with unresolved D. This CDR3 spans 13 amino acids. Germline-derived CDR1 and CDR2 are ENHRY and SYGVKD. V dropped 2 bases and J dropped 2 bases, with 6 bases sitting between them. CDR3 residues: CAISERKNYGYTF. For the CDR3, the DNA is TGTGCCATCAGTGAGAGGAAAAACTATGGCTACACCTTC.